This T cell receptor beta chain was sequenced for a study of identical twins. Findings of the study overall: A cross-sectional statistical analysis, not follow-up of the same donors, supported the conclusions.

The germline V gene encodes CDR1 LGHNA and CDR2 YSLEER. This CDR3 spans 19 amino acids. The V gene lost 0 bases and the J gene lost 1 base, with 21 bases spanning the gap. TCRdb reprocessed the 5' RACE reads via MiXCR and lists one record per CDR3 protein. The profile shows approximately 210,000 distinct CDR3 sequences, 15% to 20% of them singletons. About this clonotype: Its antigen is currently unknown.

These data were also reused for a study on T cells expressing NK-cell markers. That work adds: With respect to HCMV, most of the eight sequenced donors were seropositive, and one was seronegative.

The chain recombines TRBV4-3 with TRBJ2-5; D possibly corresponds to TRBD2 (6 bases). Sequences were obtained from CD8+ T cells sorted from blood. This sequence originates from a woman under 30 in good health. CDR3 residues: CASSQEGRYRGNIQETQYF. The CDR3 region has the DNA TGCGCCAGCAGCCAAGAAGGGAGGTATAGGGGAAATATCCAAGAGACCCAGTACTTC.